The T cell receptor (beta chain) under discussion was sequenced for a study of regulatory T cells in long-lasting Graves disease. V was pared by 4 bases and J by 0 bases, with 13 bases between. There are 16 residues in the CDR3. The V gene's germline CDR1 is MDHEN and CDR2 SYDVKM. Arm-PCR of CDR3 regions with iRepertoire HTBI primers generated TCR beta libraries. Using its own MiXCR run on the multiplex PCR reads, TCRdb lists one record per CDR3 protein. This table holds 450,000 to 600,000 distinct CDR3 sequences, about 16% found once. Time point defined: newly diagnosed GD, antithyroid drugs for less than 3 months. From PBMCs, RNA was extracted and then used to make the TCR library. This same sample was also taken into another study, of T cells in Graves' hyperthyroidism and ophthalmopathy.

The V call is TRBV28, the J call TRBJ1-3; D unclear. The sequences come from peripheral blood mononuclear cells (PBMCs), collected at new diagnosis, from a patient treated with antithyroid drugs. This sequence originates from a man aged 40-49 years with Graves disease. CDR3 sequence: CASSSTPALSGNTIYF. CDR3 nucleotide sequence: TGTGCCAGCAGTTCGACACCGGCCCTCTCTGGAAACACCATATATTTT.